Below are 23 T cell receptor beta chains sequenced from a single sample in a study of blood T cell repertoires in COVID-19. Assay used: immunoSEQ multiplex PCR; TCRdb lists only in-frame clones, some missing. The sample yields about 200,000 clones, 85% seen once. The sample taken for sequencing was peripheral blood. The receptor set was obtained from a woman in her 70s with COVID-19, enrolled during active disease.

CDR3 amino acids: CASSLVPGQMSSYNEQFF. The DNA for the CDR3 is TGTGCCAGCAGCTTAGTTCCGGGACAGATGAGCTCCTACAATGAGCAGTTCTTC. This chain connects TRBV7-8 to TRBJ2-1; 7 nucleotides agree with TRBD1. V lost 1 base to trimming and J lost 0 bases; unmatched junction nucleotides: 9. Germline CDR1 SGHVS, CDR2 FQNEAQ. The CDR3 has 18 residues.

The chain is built from TRBV5-1 and TRBJ2-5; D perhaps matches TRBD1 (6 bases). This CDR3 is built from 18 residues. Per the germline V gene, CDR1 is SGHRS and CDR2 is YFSETQ. Trimming pared 4 bases from V and 3 bases from J, leaving 25 bases between. CDR3: CASSPTGSYTGWEETQYF. DNA for the CDR3: TGCGCCAGCAGCCCTACCGGATCCTATACAGGGTGGGAAGAGACCCAGTACTTC.

This clone was observed once. This chain uses TRBV29-1 with TRBJ2-1, with D possibly TRBD2 on 6 matching bases. Trimming removed 0 bases at V and 6 bases at J, with 15 bases between. This CDR3 is 15 amino acids long. Germline V lookup: CDR1 SQVTM, CDR2 ANQGSEA. The DNA for the CDR3 is TGCAGCGTTGAAGATCCCGAGTCTAGCGCCAATGAGCAGTTCTTC. This sequence encodes CSVEDPESSANEQFF.

The chain couples TRBV15 to TRBJ2-3; 10 nucleotides agree with TRBD2. V lost 8 bases, J lost 4 bases, and 3 bases stayed unmatched. CDR3 length: 13 amino acids. Germline V CDR1 and CDR2: LNHNV, YYDKDF (reference sequence). The CDR3 DNA is TGTGCCACCGGGACTAGCGTATCAGATACGCAGTATTTT. Translating it yields CATGTSVSDTQYF.

The chain links TRBV5-1 to TRBJ2-3; TRBD2 matches at 8 bases. Germline-derived CDR1 and CDR2 are SGHRS and YFSETQ. The CDR3 has 15 amino acids. V shed 0 bases and J 4 bases; nucleotides not matched to a gene: 4. The CDR3 is CASSLEGLAPDTQYF. The DNA for the CDR3 is TGCGCCAGCAGCTTGGAAGGACTAGCCCCAGATACGCAGTATTTT. The variable domain in full, with the rest retrieved from reference TRBV5-1 and TRBJ2-3, is KAGVTQTPRYLIKTRGQQVTLSCSPISGHRSVSWYQQTPGQGLQFLFEYFSETQRNKGNFPGRFSGRQFSNSRSEMNVSTLELGDSALYLCASSLEGLAPDTQYFGPGTRLTVL.

This chain joins TRBV2 and TRBJ1-1; TRBD1 agrees at 8 bases. Germline CDR1 SNHLY, CDR2 FYNNEI. The CDR3 is 16 residues long. The V segment lost 7 bases and the J segment 3 bases; nucleotides outside the gene matches: 13. In DNA, the CDR3 is TGTGCCAGCATCCTCAGCGCAGGGGGCGTCGACACTGAAGCTTTCTTT. Translating it yields CASILSAGGVDTEAFF.

The V and J genes are TRBV19 and TRBJ1-5; the match to TRBD1 covers 9 bases. The CDR3 is made up of 17 amino acids. Per germline, CDR1 LNHDA and CDR2 SQIVND (reference sequence). The V and J ends lost 1 base and 7 bases, in that order; junction bases with no gene match: 11. CDR3 nucleotides: TGTGCCAGTAGTATAGTGGGGGACAGGGTTTTTGGGCAGCCCCAGCATTTT. This encodes CASSIVGDRVFGQPQHF.

The chain carries TRBV7-2 and TRBJ2-1, with 10 bases that match TRBD1. CDR1 is SGHTA, CDR2 FQGNSA, per germline. This CDR3 has 18 residues. V trimming: 2 bases; J trimming: 0 bases; junction bases outside the gene matches: 7. CDR3 coding DNA: TGTGCCAGCAGCTTAAGGACAGGGGGGCAAAGCTCCTACAATGAGCAGTTCTTC. Amino acid sequence: CASSLRTGGQSSYNEQFF.

The chain combines TRBV6-6 with TRBJ1-1, with D maybe TRBD1 (5 bases). Trimming stripped 7 bases from V and 4 bases from J, with 13 bases between. Looked up from germline, CDR1 is MNHNY and CDR2 is SVGAGI (reference sequence). The CDR3 totals 13 residues. This CDR3 reads CASTDDSFTEAFF. The DNA for the CDR3 is TGTGCCAGCACGGACGACAGCTTCACTGAAGCTTTCTTT.

The chain links TRBV7-8 to TRBJ1-2; a possible D gene is TRBD1 (5 bases). Trimming cost V 1 base and J 6 bases, with 15 bases left between them. The CDR3 has 15 residues. Germline CDR1 is SGHVS and CDR2 is FQNEAQ. The CDR3 DNA reads TGTGCCAGCAGCTTAGTCCCCACGGGGGGGAATGGCTACACCTTC. Amino acid sequence: CASSLVPTGGNGYTF. The complete variable domain, with remaining parts taken from reference TRBV7-8 and TRBJ1-2, reads GAGVSQSPRYKVAKRGQDVALRCDPISGHVSLFWYQQALGQGPEFLTYFQNEAQLDKSGLPSDRFFAERPEGSVSTLKIQRTQQEDSAVYLCASSLVPTGGNGYTFGSGTRLTVV.

The V gene is TRBV20-1, the J gene TRBJ2-3, with 8 nucleotides matching TRBD1. V shed 3 bases, J shed 5 bases, and the junction held 1 base outside the gene matches. Germline values: CDR1 DFQATT, CDR2 SNEGSKA (reference sequence). The CDR3 has 12 residues. CDR3 nucleotides: TGCAGTGCTAGTGGGACAGGAGATACGCAGTATTTT. The encoded protein is CSASGTGDTQYF.

V gene TRBV5-1 combines with J gene TRBJ2-1; a weak D match, TRBD2 (6 bases). Trimming shortened V by 4 bases and J by 2 bases, and 10 bases separated the two germline ends. Germline V lookup: CDR1 SGHRS, CDR2 YFSETQ. The length of the CDR3 is 14 residues. The CDR3 DNA follows: TGCGCCAGCAGCCGGGACTTCGCCTACAATGAGCAGTTCTTC. Translating it yields CASSRDFAYNEQFF. Combining the CDR3 with reference TRBV5-1 and TRBJ2-1 gives the whole variable domain KAGVTQTPRYLIKTRGQQVTLSCSPISGHRSVSWYQQTPGQGLQFLFEYFSETQRNKGNFPGRFSGRQFSNSRSEMNVSTLELGDSALYLCASSRDFAYNEQFFGPGTRLTVL.

This rearrangement joins TRBV20-1 to TRBJ1-4; D not resolved. Germline V gene lookup returns CDR1 DFQATT and CDR2 SNEGSKA (reference sequence). The CDR3 is 14 residues long. Trimming took off 3 bases at V and 0 bases at J, with 8 bases between the two ends. CDR3: CSASFRATNEKLFF. Here the CDR3 DNA reads TGCAGTGCTAGTTTCCGTGCAACTAATGAAAAACTGTTTTTT.

The chain uses TRBV7-8 and TRBJ1-2, with unresolved D. This CDR3 comprises 15 residues. CDR1 is SGHVS, CDR2 FQNEAQ, per germline. Trimming pared 1 base from V and 0 bases from J, leaving 9 bases between. In nucleotides, the CDR3 is TGTGCCAGCAGCTTAGTTATGCAGGCTAACTATGGCTACACCTTC. Translation: CASSLVMQANYGYTF.

The V and J genes are TRBV29-1 and TRBJ1-2; 7 bases are shared with TRBD1. CDR3 length equals 14 residues. V was clipped by 3 bases and J by 7 bases; unmatched bases: 11. Germline V gene data show CDR1 as SQVTM and CDR2 as ANQGSEA. The CDR3 sequence is CSVDANRGYSGYTF. As DNA, the CDR3 is TGCAGCGTTGATGCTAACAGGGGTTATTCTGGCTACACCTTC.

In nucleotides, the CDR3 is TGTGCCAGTAGTTGGCAGGGCTTATTGGATCAGCCCCAGCATTTT. Encoded protein: CASSWQGLLDQPQHF. The chain links TRBV19 to TRBJ1-5; D perhaps matches TRBD1 (5 bases). This CDR3 region has 15 residues. V was cut by 5 bases and J by 5 bases, with 16 bases left in between. Germline V gene sequence: CDR1 LNHDA, CDR2 SQIVND (reference sequence).

This chain joins TRBV19 and TRBJ1-1; no definite D call. This CDR3 has 15 amino acids. Trimming took 0 bases from V and 3 from J, leaving 11 bases between them. Germline lookup yields CDR1 LNHDA and CDR2 SQIVND (reference sequence). The CDR3 region is CASSIDRREYTEAFF. DNA for the CDR3: TGTGCCAGTAGTATAGACCGCCGTGAGTACACTGAAGCTTTCTTT.

V is TRBV12-3 or TRBV12-4 and J is TRBJ1-5; D ambiguous. The CDR3 consists of 13 residues. Trimming shortened V by 5 bases and J by 9 bases, and 14 bases separated the two germline ends. This CDR3 reads CASSGGRQLPQHF. The CDR3 region has the DNA TGTGCCAGCAGTGGTGGGAGGCAGCTGCCCCAGCATTTT.

This chain uses TRBV7-2 with TRBJ2-1; 10 bases are shared with TRBD2. The CDR3 is made up of 20 amino acids. J gave up 0 bases and V 0 bases, and 11 bases lay outside the gene matches. Germline loops: CDR1 SGHTA, CDR2 FQGNSA. The CDR3 loop is CASSLAGTSEIFSSYNEQFF. For the CDR3, the DNA is TGTGCCAGCAGCTTAGCAGGGACTAGCGAAATTTTCAGCTCCTACAATGAGCAGTTCTTC.

The chain uses TRBV7-3 and TRBJ1-6, with a tentative D call TRBD1 (5 bases). CDR1 is SGHTA and CDR2 is FQGTGA in the germline V gene. V dropped 0 bases and J dropped 7 bases, with 7 bases sitting between them. The CDR3 is 14 residues long. The CDR3 here is CASSLTGVNSPLHF. The CDR3 nucleotides read TGTGCCAGCAGCTTAACAGGGGTAAATTCACCCCTCCACTTT.

The chain carries TRBV25-1 and TRBJ1-6; D is ambiguous. This CDR3 has 13 amino acids. V dropped 3 bases and J dropped 12 bases, with 12 bases sitting between them. CDR1 and CDR2 from the germline V gene are MGHDK and SYGVNS. For the CDR3, the DNA is TGTGCCAGCAGTGAGAGGGCCCAGTTACCCCTCCACTTT. Translated: CASSERAQLPLHF.

V usage is TRBV7-8 and J usage is TRBJ1-1; D call uncertain. The CDR3 sequence is 16 residues long. The V gene's germline CDR1 is SGHVS and CDR2 FQNEAQ. The V end was cut by 1 base, the J end by 2 bases, with 14 bases between. The DNA for the CDR3 is TGTGCCAGCAGCTTAGGGAGGGCTTATACCAACACTGAAGCTTTCTTT. Amino acid sequence: CASSLGRAYTNTEAFF.

This chain links TRBV12-3 or TRBV12-4 with TRBJ2-7; D not resolved. V was pared by 2 bases and J by 4 bases, with 6 bases between. The CDR3 spans 12 residues. This chain's CDR3 is CASSLHVYEQYF. CDR3 sequence (DNA): TGTGCCAGCAGTTTACATGTTTACGAGCAGTACTTC.